One and the same sample provided the 17 T cell receptor beta chains below, sequenced in a study of cytomegalovirus exposure and HLA in healthy donors. Generated by immunoSEQ multiplex PCR, the TCRdb table keeps only in-frame clones and is missing some. The table records under 150,000 clones, 85% to 90% of them present only once. The specimen sequenced was PBMCs. Receptors were obtained from a man between 18 and 29 years old in good health and CMV-seropositive.

The chain combines TRBV7-6 with TRBJ2-5; 9 positions match TRBD1. Germline trimming cut 0 bases from V and 4 bases from J; bases unmatched to any gene: 15. Germline V CDR1 and CDR2: SGHVS, FNYEAQ. The CDR3 consists of 19 residues. In DNA, the CDR3 is TGTGCCAGCAGCTTAGCCCTGGGACAGGGAGAAGGGTATGGAGAGACCCAGTACTTC. This sequence encodes CASSLALGQGEGYGETQYF. The full variable domain, with the rest looked up from reference TRBV7-6 and TRBJ2-5, is GAGVSQSPRYKVTKRGQDVALRCDPISGHVSLYWYRQALGQGPEFLTYFNYEAQQDKSGLPNDRFSAERPEGSISTLTIQRTEQRDSAMYRCASSLALGQGEGYGETQYFGPGTRLLVL.

V usage is TRBV9 and J usage is TRBJ2-7, with 11 bases that match TRBD2. Losses at the gene ends were 0 bases for V and 6 bases for J; bases not matched to a gene: 5. CDR3 size: 15 residues. Germline V CDR1 and CDR2: SGDLS, YYNGEE. DNA of the CDR3: TGTGCCAGCAGCGTAGACACTAGCGGGGGTCGCGAGCAGTACTTC. Protein: CASSVDTSGGREQYF.

This clone was seen just once. V gene TRBV7-6 combines with J gene TRBJ2-3; no clear D. The length of the CDR3 is 13 residues. The germline gives CDR1 SGHVS, CDR2 FNYEAQ. V was trimmed by 1 base and J by 1 base, leaving 3 bases between them. Here the CDR3 reads CASSLERTDTQYF. The CDR3 DNA is TGTGCCAGCAGCTTAGAGCGCACAGATACGCAGTATTTT.

V gene TRBV14 combines with J gene TRBJ2-7, with TRBD1 identical over 10 bases. V shed 3 bases and J 3 bases; nucleotides not matched to a gene: 5. Germline CDR1 and CDR2: SGHDN and FVKESK. CDR3 length equals 15 residues. The CDR3 nucleotides are TGTGCCAGCAGCCAGACAGGGGGCTGGGGCTACGAGCAGTACTTC. Translated: CASSQTGGWGYEQYF.

This chain uses TRBV5-1 with TRBJ2-7; 12 bases are a match to TRBD2. This CDR3 region has 14 residues. CDR1 and CDR2 (germline): SGHRS, YFSETQ. J lost 2 bases, V lost 8 bases, and 5 bases had no gene match. This CDR3 is CASLRLAGAYEQYF. The CDR3 bases are TGCGCCAGTCTTAGACTAGCGGGAGCCTACGAGCAGTACTTC.

The V call is TRBV5-8, the J call TRBJ1-1; weak D call: TRBD1 (6 bases). V gave up 4 bases and J gave up 6 bases, with 10 bases separating them. CDR3 length: 12 residues. The germline gives CDR1 SGHTS, CDR2 YDEGEE. CDR3 sequence: CASSPGTSEAFF. As DNA, the CDR3 is TGTGCCAGCAGCCCCGGGACATCTGAAGCTTTCTTT. The full variable domain, rest sourced from reference TRBV5-8 and TRBJ1-1, is EAGVTQSPTHLIKTRGQQATLRCSPISGHTSVYWYQQALGLGLQFLLWYDEGEERNRGNFPPRFSGRQFPNYSSELNVNALELEDSALYLCASSPGTSEAFFGQGTRLTVV.

About this clone itself: Its ends do not fully match the called genes, so a read error is possible. This rearrangement joins TRBV7-7 to TRBJ2-7; 7 bases match TRBD2. Germline V gene lookup returns CDR1 SSHAT and CDR2 FNYEAQ (reference sequence). The CDR3 is made up of 15 amino acids. The CDR3 here is CASSPSAGASYEQYF. CDR3 nucleotides: TGTGCTAGCAGCCCCTCGGCGGGAGCCTCCTACGAGCAGTACTTC. Drawing the rest from reference TRBV7-7 and TRBJ2-7, the complete variable domain is GAGVSQSPRYKVTKRGQDVTLRCDPISSHATLYWYQQALGQGPEFLTYFNYEAQPDKSGLPSDRFSAERPEGSISTLTIQRTEQRDSAMYRCASSPSAGASYEQYFGPGTRLTVT.

V and J are TRBV2 and TRBJ1-5; D is uncertain. The ends were cut back, 3 bases at V and 7 bases at J, with 7 bases in the middle. From germline, CDR1 is SNHLY and CDR2 FYNNEI. This CDR3 is built from 12 residues. CDR3: CASSDTGQPQHF. The CDR3 DNA reads TGTGCCAGCAGTGACACGGGGCAGCCCCAGCATTTT.

The sample holds a few counts of this clone. The J gene is TRBJ1-2, the V gene TRBV2; 9 nucleotides line up with TRBD1. The CDR3 has 14 residues. V lost 7 bases to trimming and J lost 6 bases; unmatched junction nucleotides: 9. Germline assignment: CDR1 SNHLY and CDR2 FYNNEI. The CDR3 reads CASTGQGLFHGYTF. As DNA, the CDR3 is TGTGCCAGCACCGGACAGGGGTTATTTCATGGCTACACCTTC.

The V call is TRBV5-1, the J call TRBJ2-1, with D possibly being TRBD1 (5 bases). Germline values: CDR1 SGHRS, CDR2 YFSETQ. The CDR3 consists of 14 residues. Trimming stripped 1 base from V and 6 bases from J, with 11 bases between. CDR3 region: CASSLHRPPNEQFF. The CDR3 DNA reads TGCGCCAGCAGCTTGCACAGGCCACCCAATGAGCAGTTCTTC.

The chain uses TRBV5-6 and TRBJ2-7, with 8 bases lining up with TRBD2. Germline lookup yields CDR1 SGHDT and CDR2 YYEEEE. The CDR3 has 16 residues. The V gene end was trimmed by 0 bases and the J gene end by 5 bases; junction bases not matched to a gene: 10. CDR3 sequence: CASSLEGGTSLHEQYF. DNA for the CDR3: TGTGCCAGCAGCTTGGAAGGCGGGACTAGTCTCCACGAGCAGTACTTC.

The rearrangement joins TRBV7-9 to TRBJ2-2; D might be TRBD2 (5 bases). Trimming removed 5 bases from V and 6 bases from J, with 13 bases in between. The germline V gene has CDR1 SEHNR and CDR2 FQNEAQ (reference sequence). CDR3 size: 14 residues. CDR3 nucleotides: TGTGCCAGCAGCCCGGGATCTCCGTCCGGGGAGCTGTTTTTT. Protein sequence: CASSPGSPSGELFF.

The J gene is TRBJ2-5, the V gene TRBV7-2; 10 bases fit TRBD2. V was pared by 9 bases and J by 2 bases, with 3 bases of the junction left unmatched. CDR1 is SGHTA and CDR2 is FQGNSA in the germline V gene. There are 13 residues in the CDR3. In DNA, the CDR3 is TGTGCCAGTAAGCGGGGGGGTCAAGAGACCCAGTACTTC. Amino acid sequence: CASKRGGQETQYF.

The chain uses TRBV2 and TRBJ2-5; TRBD2 aligns across 9 bases. The CDR3 has 14 amino acids. Trimming at V came to 10 bases and at J to 0 bases, leaving 6 bases not matched to a gene. Germline V lookup: CDR1 SNHLY, CDR2 FYNNEI. This CDR3 reads CATRTSANQETQYF. The CDR3 DNA is TGTGCCACCCGGACTAGCGCCAACCAAGAGACCCAGTACTTC.

The V call is TRBV7-2, the J call TRBJ1-1; the D is unclear. Germline CDR1 is SGHTA and CDR2 is FQGNSA. The CDR3 is 13 residues long. Between the trimmed V and J ends, which lost 3 bases and 4 bases, there was a span of 9 bases. The CDR3 bases are TGTGCCAGCAGCTTCATGGGGAGCACTGAAGCTTTCTTT. Translation: CASSFMGSTEAFF.

The CDR3, as DNA: TGCGCCAGCATGGGCAGTTCCTTTTCCACAGATACGCAGTATTTT. Its protein product is CASMGSSFSTDTQYF. The chain combines TRBV10-1 with TRBJ2-3; D is ambiguous. The CDR3 loop spans 15 amino acids. Per germline, CDR1 WNHNN and CDR2 SYGVQD (reference sequence). Trimming cost V 7 bases and J 2 bases, with 16 bases left between them.

As DNA, the CDR3 is TGTGCCAGCAGTTACTCGAGGGGGGGCCACAACGAGCAGTACTTC. Its translation is CASSYSRGGHNEQYF. The rearrangement joins TRBV6-5 to TRBJ2-7, with a weak D call TRBD2 (7 bases). Germline V gene data show CDR1 as MNHEY and CDR2 as SVGAGI. V lost 0 bases and J lost 5, with 14 bases in between. CDR3 length equals 15 residues.